This T cell receptor (beta chain) is from a study of shared clonotypes between healthy human individuals. At deep level, the assay was performed. Genomic DNA belonging to each subset was distributed in equal measure over several immunoSEQ plates. Data came from immunoSEQ multiplex PCR; TCRdb stores just in-frame clones and leaves some out. The sample consists of about 700,000 clones, around 92% of them appearing once. Positively selected for CCR7, the CD45RO-negative cells used as naive CD8 cells excluded terminally differentiated effector memory CD45RA+ cells. Study-wide results and caveats: Clonotype sharing across donors was expected to vary with sequencing depth. A handful of donors held about 5.1% of naive CD4 clonotypes in common.

Note on this clone: Its antigen is undetermined.

With 5 bases removed from V and 4 bases from J, the gap between germline ends came to 13 bases. CDR1 and CDR2 from the germline V gene are PRHDT and FYEKMQ (reference sequence). CDR3 length equals 14 residues. Sequencing input: naive CD8+ T cells sorted from blood. This TCR derives from a man aged 30 to 45 in good health. The chain recombines TRBV13 with TRBJ2-3; D unclear. The CDR3 is CASSPSSGSDTQYF. The CDR3 coding sequence is TGTGCCAGCAGCCCCTCCTCGGGTTCAGATACGCAGTATTTT.